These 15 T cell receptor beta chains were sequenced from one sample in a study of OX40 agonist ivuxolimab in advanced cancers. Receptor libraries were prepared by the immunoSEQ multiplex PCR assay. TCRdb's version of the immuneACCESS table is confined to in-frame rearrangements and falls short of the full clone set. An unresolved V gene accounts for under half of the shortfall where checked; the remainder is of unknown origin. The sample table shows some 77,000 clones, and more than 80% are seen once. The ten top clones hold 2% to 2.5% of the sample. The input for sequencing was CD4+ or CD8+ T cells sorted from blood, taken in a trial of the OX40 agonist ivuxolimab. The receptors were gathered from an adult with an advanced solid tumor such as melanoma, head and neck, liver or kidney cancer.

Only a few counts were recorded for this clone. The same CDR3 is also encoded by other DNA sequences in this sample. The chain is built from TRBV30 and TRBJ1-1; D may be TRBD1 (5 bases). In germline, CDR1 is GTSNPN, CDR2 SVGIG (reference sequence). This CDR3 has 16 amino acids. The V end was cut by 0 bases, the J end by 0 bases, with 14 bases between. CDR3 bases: TGTGCCTGGAGTGTACGACGGGGACCGATGAACACTGAAGCTTTCTTT. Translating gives CAWSVRRGPMNTEAFF.

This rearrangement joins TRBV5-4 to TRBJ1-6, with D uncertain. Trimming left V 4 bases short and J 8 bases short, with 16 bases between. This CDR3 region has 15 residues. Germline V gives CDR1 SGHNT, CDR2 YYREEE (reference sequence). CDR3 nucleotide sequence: TGTGCCAGCAGCCTCCGGACTGGGGAACATTCACCCCTCCACTTT. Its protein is CASSLRTGEHSPLHF.

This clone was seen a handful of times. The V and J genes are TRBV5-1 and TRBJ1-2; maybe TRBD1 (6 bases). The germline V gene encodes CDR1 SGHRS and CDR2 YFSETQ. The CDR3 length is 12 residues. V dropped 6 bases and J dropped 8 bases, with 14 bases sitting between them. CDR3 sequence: CASKQGGEGYTF. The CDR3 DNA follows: TGCGCCAGCAAACAGGGAGGGGAGGGCTACACCTTC.

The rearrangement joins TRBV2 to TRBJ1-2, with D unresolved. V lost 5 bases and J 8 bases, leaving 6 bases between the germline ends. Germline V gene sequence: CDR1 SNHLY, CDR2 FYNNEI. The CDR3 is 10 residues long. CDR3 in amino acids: CASSWAGYTF. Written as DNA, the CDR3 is TGTGCCAGCAGTTGGGCAGGCTACACCTTC.

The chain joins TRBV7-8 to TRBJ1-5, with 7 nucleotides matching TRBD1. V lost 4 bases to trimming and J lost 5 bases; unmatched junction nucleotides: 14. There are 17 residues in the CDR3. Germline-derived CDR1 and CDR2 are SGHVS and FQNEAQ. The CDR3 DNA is TGTGCCAGCAGCTCGGACAGGAAAGCATGGTTGGATCAGCCCCAGCATTTT. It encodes CASSSDRKAWLDQPQHF.

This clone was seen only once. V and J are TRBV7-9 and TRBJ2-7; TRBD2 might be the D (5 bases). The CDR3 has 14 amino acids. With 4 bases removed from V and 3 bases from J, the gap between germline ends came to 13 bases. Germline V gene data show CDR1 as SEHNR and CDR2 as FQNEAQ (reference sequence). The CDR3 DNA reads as TGTGCCAGCAGCTCCGTCGAGGAGGACTACGAGCAGTACTTC. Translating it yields CASSSVEEDYEQYF. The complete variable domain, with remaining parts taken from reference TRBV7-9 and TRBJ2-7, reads DTGVSQNPRHKITKRGQNVTFRCDPISEHNRLYWYRQTLGQGPEFLTYFQNEAQLEKSRLLSDRFSAERPKGSFSTLEIQRTEQGDSAMYLCASSSVEEDYEQYFGPGTRLTVT.

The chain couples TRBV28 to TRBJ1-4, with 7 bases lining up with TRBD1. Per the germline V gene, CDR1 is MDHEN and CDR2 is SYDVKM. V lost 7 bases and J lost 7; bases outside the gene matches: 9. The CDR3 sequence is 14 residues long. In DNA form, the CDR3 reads TGTGCCAGCATTCGACAGGGTGTAATTGAAAAACTGTTTTTT. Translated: CASIRQGVIEKLFF.

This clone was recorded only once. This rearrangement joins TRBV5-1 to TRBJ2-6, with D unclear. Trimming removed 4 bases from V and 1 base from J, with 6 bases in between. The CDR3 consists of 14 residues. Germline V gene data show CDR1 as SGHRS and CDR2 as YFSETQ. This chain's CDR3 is CASSLSSGANVLTF. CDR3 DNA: TGCGCCAGCAGCCTCTCGTCTGGGGCCAACGTCCTGACTTTC. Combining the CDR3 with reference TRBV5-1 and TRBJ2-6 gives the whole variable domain KAGVTQTPRYLIKTRGQQVTLSCSPISGHRSVSWYQQTPGQGLQFLFEYFSETQRNKGNFPGRFSGRQFSNSRSEMNVSTLELGDSALYLCASSLSSGANVLTFGAGSRLTVL.

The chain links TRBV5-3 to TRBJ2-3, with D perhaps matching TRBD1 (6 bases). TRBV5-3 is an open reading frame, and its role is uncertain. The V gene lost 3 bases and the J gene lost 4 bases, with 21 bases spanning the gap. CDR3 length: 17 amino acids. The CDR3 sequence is CARSSYPKGVRSDTQYF. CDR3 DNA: TGTGCCAGAAGCTCCTACCCCAAGGGGGTAAGGTCAGATACGCAGTATTTT.

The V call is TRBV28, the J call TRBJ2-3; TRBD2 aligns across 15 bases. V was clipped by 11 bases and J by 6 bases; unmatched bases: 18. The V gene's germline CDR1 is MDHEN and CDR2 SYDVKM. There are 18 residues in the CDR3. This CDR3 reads CASSSGTSGRWGWDTQYF. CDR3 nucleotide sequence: TGTGCCTCCTCCTCTGGGACTAGCGGGAGGTGGGGTTGGGATACGCAGTATTTT.

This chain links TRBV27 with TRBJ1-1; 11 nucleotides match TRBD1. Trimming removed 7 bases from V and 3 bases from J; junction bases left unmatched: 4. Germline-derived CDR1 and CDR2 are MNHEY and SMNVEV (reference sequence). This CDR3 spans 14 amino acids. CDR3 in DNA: TGTGCCAGCAAGAGGGACAGGGGGGACACTGAAGCTTTCTTT. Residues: CASKRDRGDTEAFF.

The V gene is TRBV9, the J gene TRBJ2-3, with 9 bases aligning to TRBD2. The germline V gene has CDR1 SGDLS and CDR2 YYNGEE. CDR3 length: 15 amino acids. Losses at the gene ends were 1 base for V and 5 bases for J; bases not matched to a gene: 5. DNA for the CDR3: TGTGCCAGCAGCGTATGGCGGGGGGGGAGAGATACGCAGTATTTT. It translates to CASSVWRGGRDTQYF.

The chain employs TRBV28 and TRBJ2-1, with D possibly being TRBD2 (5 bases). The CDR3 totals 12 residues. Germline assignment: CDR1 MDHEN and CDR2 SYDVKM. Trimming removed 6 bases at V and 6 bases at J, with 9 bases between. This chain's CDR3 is CASSLAFNEQFF. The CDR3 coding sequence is TGTGCCAGCAGCCTAGCATTCAATGAGCAGTTCTTC.

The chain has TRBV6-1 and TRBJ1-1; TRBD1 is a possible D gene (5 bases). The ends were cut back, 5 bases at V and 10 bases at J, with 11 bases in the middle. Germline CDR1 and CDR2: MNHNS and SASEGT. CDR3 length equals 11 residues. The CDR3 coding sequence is TGTGCCAGCAGTTACCTGGGGCGAGCTTTCTTT. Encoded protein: CASSYLGRAFF.

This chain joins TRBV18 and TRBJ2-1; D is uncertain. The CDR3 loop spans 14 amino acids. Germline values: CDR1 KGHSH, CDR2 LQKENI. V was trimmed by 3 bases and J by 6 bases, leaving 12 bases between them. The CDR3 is CASSPRQAVNEQFF. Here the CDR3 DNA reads TGTGCCAGCTCACCGCGGCAGGCTGTCAATGAGCAGTTCTTC.